A single sample is the source of the 28 T cell receptor beta chains below, sequenced in a study of T cell responses to AZD1222 COVID-19 vaccine. The repertoire was sequenced with immunoSEQ multiplex PCR; TCRdb's copy has only in-frame clones and lacks some. The sample includes more than 110,000 clones, roughly 90% of them seen just once. The source material was peripheral blood, sampled on day 0 of AZD1222 vaccination. The receptor source for this set is an adult in good health.

The chain is built from TRBV4-1 and TRBJ2-5; possibly TRBD1 for D (6 bases). V was cut by 6 bases and J by 5 bases, with 13 bases left in between. Germline V gene sequence: CDR1 MGHRA, CDR2 YSYEKL. The CDR3 extends over 13 amino acids. In DNA form, the CDR3 reads TGCGCCAGCAGGGACAGTTTTGGGGAGACCCAGTACTTC. Its translation: CASRDSFGETQYF.

CDR3 nucleotides: TGTGCCAGCTGCCCGAGGGAGATCGGGGCGCCCCAGCATTTT. This translates into CASCPREIGAPQHF. This chain uses TRBV6-5 with TRBJ1-5, with D possibly matching TRBD1 (5 bases). V dropped 8 bases and J dropped 9 bases, with 20 bases sitting between them. Per the germline V gene, CDR1 is MNHEY and CDR2 is SVGAGI. The CDR3 has 14 amino acids.

The J gene is TRBJ2-1, the V gene TRBV5-1; TRBD2 matches 9 bases. With V trimmed by 6 bases and J by 5 bases, 9 bases remained unmatched. The CDR3 covers 15 residues. CDR1 is SGHRS and CDR2 is YFSETQ in the germline V gene. CDR3: CASTSLAGVNNEQFF. CDR3 nucleotide sequence: TGCGCCAGCACCTCTTTAGCGGGGGTGAACAATGAGCAGTTCTTC.

The chain combines TRBV27 with TRBJ2-7; 7 positions match TRBD1. The ends lost 5 bases at V and 0 bases at J; junction bases unmatched: 7. CDR1 is MNHEY, CDR2 SMNVEV, per germline (reference sequence). There are 15 residues in the CDR3. This chain's CDR3 is CASSKDRLNSYEQYF. As DNA, the CDR3 is TGTGCCAGCAGTAAGGACAGGTTAAACTCCTACGAGCAGTACTTC.

This chain links TRBV2 with TRBJ1-1; TRBD1 is a possible D gene (5 bases). Germline V gene data show CDR1 as SNHLY and CDR2 as FYNNEI. This CDR3 is 14 amino acids long. V gave up 3 bases and J gave up 3 bases, with 11 bases separating them. The CDR3 region has the DNA TGTGCCAGCAGTGAGTTGCAGGGTTACACTGAAGCTTTCTTT. As protein: CASSELQGYTEAFF.

For the CDR3, the DNA is TGTGCCAGCAGCCGAACCCGCGGGAGCACAGATACGCAGTATTTT. Translating gives CASSRTRGSTDTQYF. The rearrangement links TRBV14 to TRBJ2-3; tentative D call: TRBD2 (5 bases). The CDR3 contains 15 residues. Trimming left V 4 bases short and J 0 bases short, with 11 bases between. Germline V gene sequence: CDR1 SGHDN, CDR2 FVKESK.

This chain's CDR3 is CASSQEMRTGVYEQYF. The DNA of the CDR3 is TGTGCCAGCAGCCAAGAGATGCGGACAGGGGTTTACGAGCAGTACTTC. The gene calls are TRBV4-2 and TRBJ2-7; 9 bases match TRBD1. The CDR3 has 16 residues. V lost 0 bases and J lost 4; bases outside the gene matches: 7. CDR1 and CDR2 (germline): LGHNA, YNFKEQ.

This CDR3 reads CASSPAVNSPLHF. The CDR3 nucleotides are TGTGCCAGCAGCCCTGCCGTTAATTCACCCCTCCACTTT. The V gene is TRBV7-2, the J gene TRBJ1-6; no clear D gene. The CDR3 is made up of 13 amino acids. Per germline, CDR1 SGHTA and CDR2 FQGNSA. V lost 5 bases to trimming and J lost 6 bases, with 8 bases between them.

This sequence joins TRBV2 and TRBJ1-2, with D tentatively TRBD1 (6 bases). Per the germline V gene, CDR1 is SNHLY and CDR2 is FYNNEI. Trimming took 5 bases from V and 6 from J, leaving 10 bases between them. The CDR3 sequence is 12 residues long. CDR3 nucleotides: TGTGCCAGCAGTTACTCAGGGGATGGCTACACCTTC. Its translation is CASSYSGDGYTF.

J is TRBJ1-1 and V is TRBV5-1; TRBD1 is a possible D gene (6 bases). This CDR3 contains 15 residues. The germline V and J ends were trimmed by 0 bases and 1 base, with 10 bases remaining between them. Per germline, CDR1 SGHRS and CDR2 YFSETQ. CDR3 protein: CASSLGLTGNTEAFF. In DNA, the CDR3 is TGCGCCAGCAGCTTGGGACTGACAGGGAACACTGAAGCTTTCTTT.

The chain has TRBV6-1 and TRBJ2-7; 9 bases agree with TRBD1. Unmatched junction bases numbered 5, after V lost 2 bases and J lost 3 bases. This CDR3 region has 15 residues. Per the germline V gene, CDR1 is MNHNS and CDR2 is SASEGT. The CDR3 sequence is CASSEPGQGYYEQYF. As DNA, the CDR3 is TGTGCCAGCAGTGAACCGGGACAGGGTTACTACGAGCAGTACTTC.

The chain recombines TRBV7-8 with TRBJ2-7, with 7 nucleotides matching TRBD1. The trim removed 2 bases at V and 6 bases at J, leaving 10 bases unmatched. The V gene's germline CDR1 is SGHVS and CDR2 FQNEAQ. The CDR3 consists of 15 residues. CDR3 residues: CASSLLRQGPAEQYF. The CDR3 nucleotides read TGTGCCAGCAGCTTACTCCGACAGGGTCCGGCCGAGCAGTACTTC.

The J gene is TRBJ2-7, the V gene TRBV7-9; D is perhaps TRBD2 (6 bases). With 5 bases removed from V and 0 bases from J, the gap between germline ends came to 20 bases. The CDR3 is made up of 17 amino acids. Germline V lookup: CDR1 SEHNR, CDR2 FQNEAQ (reference sequence). The CDR3: CASSPGLWTTSSYEQYF. The CDR3 region has the DNA TGTGCCAGCAGCCCGGGACTCTGGACCACAAGCTCCTACGAGCAGTACTTC.

Only one count was recorded for this clone. The chain combines TRBV7-9 with TRBJ1-3; tentative D call: TRBD1 (6 bases). V lost 1 base and J lost 4, with 17 bases in between. Germline CDR1 SEHNR, CDR2 FQNEAQ (reference sequence). This CDR3 has 17 residues. CDR3 region: CASSLEAGALRGNTIYF. The DNA for the CDR3 is TGTGCCAGCAGCTTAGAGGCAGGGGCTTTGAGAGGAAACACCATATATTTT.

This clone was seen a handful of times. The chain joins TRBV29-1 to TRBJ1-1; D is uncertain. V was clipped by 3 bases and J by 2 bases, with 7 bases between them. CDR1 and CDR2 from the germline V gene are SQVTM and ANQGSEA. The CDR3 is 12 amino acids. The CDR3 DNA reads TGCAGCGTTGATCGACACAACACTGAAGCTTTCTTT. It yields the protein CSVDRHNTEAFF.

This clone was seen more than once but under ten times. This chain joins TRBV14 and TRBJ2-3; 14 positions agree with TRBD2. The length of the CDR3 is 16 residues. V trimming: 4 bases; J trimming: 6 bases; junction bases outside the gene matches: 6. Germline CDR1 reads SGHDN; CDR2 reads FVKESK. The DNA of the CDR3 is TGTGCCAGCAGCCCTCGACTAGCGGGGGGGCCGGATACGCAGTATTTT. It is translated as CASSPRLAGGPDTQYF. The complete variable domain, with remaining parts taken from reference TRBV14 and TRBJ2-3, reads EAGVTQFPSHSVIEKGQTVTLRCDPISGHDNLYWYRRVMGKEIKFLLHFVKESKQDESGMPNNRFLAERTGGTYSTLKVQPAELEDSGVYFCASSPRLAGGPDTQYFGPGTRLTVL.

The genes are TRBV29-1 and TRBJ2-7; D may correspond to TRBD1 or TRBD2 (5 bases each). The ends were cut back, 4 bases at V and 0 bases at J, with 13 bases in the middle. Germline CDR1 and CDR2: SQVTM and ANQGSEA. The CDR3 has 14 amino acids. In DNA, the CDR3 is TGCAGCGTTGCCGGGACCGAGAGCTCCTACGAGCAGTACTTC. Amino acid sequence: CSVAGTESSYEQYF.

This chain connects TRBV13 to TRBJ1-2; the match to TRBD1 covers 10 bases. Per germline, CDR1 PRHDT and CDR2 FYEKMQ (reference sequence). This CDR3 is 15 amino acids long. Losses at the gene ends were 3 bases for V and 3 bases for J; bases not matched to a gene: 4. CDR3 bases: TGTGCCAGCAGCTTGGGACAGGGGAGCGACTATGGCTACACCTTC. This translates into CASSLGQGSDYGYTF.

The chain recombines TRBV7-9 with TRBJ2-3; D not resolved. The germline V and J ends were trimmed by 0 bases and 1 base, with 5 bases remaining between them. The CDR3 has 14 residues. The germline CDR1 and CDR2 sequences are SEHNR and FQNEAQ (reference sequence). The CDR3 DNA sequence: TGTGCCAGCAGCTTAGCGACCCGCACAGATACGCAGTATTTT. This encodes CASSLATRTDTQYF.

A note on this clone: The same CDR3 also results from other DNA sequences found in this sample. This chain uses TRBV6-5 with TRBJ2-6; D not certain. The CDR3 spans 13 residues. V dropped 0 bases and J dropped 3 bases, with 0 bases sitting between them. Per the germline V gene, CDR1 is MNHEY and CDR2 is SVGAGI. CDR3 in amino acids: CASSYSGANVLTF. The CDR3 DNA reads TGTGCCAGCAGTTACTCTGGGGCCAACGTCCTGACTTTC.

This sequence joins TRBV15 and TRBJ1-5, with 9 bases lining up with TRBD1. Germline V lookup: CDR1 LNHNV, CDR2 YYDKDF (reference sequence). CDR3 size: 16 residues. The J segment lost 3 bases and the V segment lost 3 bases, leaving 6 bases of the junction unmatched. This CDR3 reads CATSSDRDRDNQPQHF. The CDR3 nucleotides read TGTGCCACCAGCAGCGACCGGGACAGGGACAATCAGCCCCAGCATTTT.

The CDR3 DNA follows: TGCGCCAGCAGCCCGGGAGACTATGGCTACACCTTC. Its protein product is CASSPGDYGYTF. The chain employs TRBV5-1 and TRBJ1-2; no definite D call. V dropped 4 bases and J dropped 3 bases, with 7 bases sitting between them. The CDR3 is 12 amino acids. CDR1 is SGHRS, CDR2 YFSETQ, per germline.

This rearrangement joins TRBV27 to TRBJ1-1; 9 bases fit TRBD1. This CDR3 contains 15 residues. Germline-derived CDR1 and CDR2 are MNHEY and SMNVEV (reference sequence). The ends lost 5 bases at V and 0 bases at J; junction bases unmatched: 4. CDR3 protein: CASSPGQGMNTEAFF. As DNA, the CDR3 is TGTGCCAGCAGTCCGGGACAGGGCATGAACACTGAAGCTTTCTTT.

V usage is TRBV27 and J usage is TRBJ2-2; TRBD2 aligns across 7 bases. J was trimmed by 4 bases and V by 2 bases; bases with no gene match: 7. The CDR3 covers 16 residues. CDR1 is MNHEY and CDR2 is SMNVEV in the germline V gene (reference sequence). In DNA, the CDR3 is TGTGCCAGCAGTTTAGGCGGGAGCTCGGGCACCGGGGAGCTGTTTTTT. Translated: CASSLGGSSGTGELFF.

This chain uses TRBV6-1 with TRBJ1-1, with 7 bases fitting TRBD1. Germline V gene lookup returns CDR1 MNHNS and CDR2 SASEGT. The CDR3 length is 15 residues. Trimming took 2 bases from V and 7 from J; bases not matched to a gene: 10. The CDR3 is CASSETQGGLNEAFF. Written as DNA, the CDR3 is TGTGCCAGCAGTGAAACCCAGGGGGGCCTTAATGAAGCTTTCTTT.

The chain combines TRBV20-1 with TRBJ2-1; 12 nucleotides line up with TRBD2. From germline, CDR1 is DFQATT and CDR2 SNEGSKA (reference sequence). The length of the CDR3 is 15 residues. The J segment lost 11 bases and the V segment lost 3 bases, leaving 11 bases of the junction unmatched. CDR3 DNA sequence: TGCAGTGCTAGTGGCCCCGGGACTAGCGGGTATCAGCAGTTCTTC. Its translation: CSASGPGTSGYQQFF.

The chain has TRBV11-2 and TRBJ1-1; 7 bases map to TRBD1. The CDR3 is made up of 12 amino acids. The ends lost 7 bases at V and 1 base at J; junction bases unmatched: 0. The V gene's germline CDR1 is SGHAT and CDR2 FQNNGV. The CDR3 loop is CASNRGNTEAFF. The CDR3 DNA sequence: TGTGCCAGCAACAGGGGGAACACTGAAGCTTTCTTT.

This sequence joins TRBV19 and TRBJ1-2; a possible D gene is TRBD1 (5 bases). The ends were cut back, 9 bases at V and 5 bases at J, with 19 bases in the middle. Germline CDR1 and CDR2: LNHDA and SQIVND (reference sequence). This CDR3 spans 14 amino acids. CDR3 amino acids: CASRLGQGSYGYTF. The CDR3 DNA reads as TGTGCCAGCCGACTGGGCCAGGGATCTTATGGCTACACCTTC. The full variable domain, rest sourced from reference TRBV19 and TRBJ1-2, is DGGITQSPKYLFRKEGQNVTLSCEQNLNHDAMYWYRQDPGQGLRLIYYSQIVNDFQKGDIAEGYSVSREKKESFPLTVTSAQKNPTAFYLCASRLGQGSYGYTFGSGTRLTVV.